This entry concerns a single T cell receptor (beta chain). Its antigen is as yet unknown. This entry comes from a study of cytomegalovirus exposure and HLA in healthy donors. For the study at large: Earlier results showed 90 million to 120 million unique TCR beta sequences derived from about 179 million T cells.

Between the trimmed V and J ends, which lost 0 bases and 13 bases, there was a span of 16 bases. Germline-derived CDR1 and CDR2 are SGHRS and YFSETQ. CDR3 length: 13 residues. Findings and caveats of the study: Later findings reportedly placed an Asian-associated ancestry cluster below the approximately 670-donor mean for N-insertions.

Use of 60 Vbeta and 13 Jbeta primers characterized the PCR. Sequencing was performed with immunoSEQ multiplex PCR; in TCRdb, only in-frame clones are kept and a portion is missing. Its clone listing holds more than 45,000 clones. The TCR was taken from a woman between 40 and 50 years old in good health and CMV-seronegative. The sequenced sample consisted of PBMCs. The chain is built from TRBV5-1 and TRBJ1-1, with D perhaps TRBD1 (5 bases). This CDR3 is CASSLEGAGPIFF. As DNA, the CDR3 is TGCGCCAGCAGCTTGGAAGGGGCCGGTCCTATTTTCTTT.